Shown below are 29 T cell receptor beta chains from a single sample sequenced in a study of blood T cell repertoires in COVID-19. Produced via immunoSEQ multiplex PCR; TCRdb's table is partial and in-frame only. The table shows more than 65,000 clones, with roughly 80% occurring only once. Material for sequencing was peripheral blood. The receptors here all came from a human donor in a cohort sampled during active COVID-19.

The chain couples TRBV6-5 to TRBJ1-2; a possible D gene is TRBD1 (6 bases). V was shortened by 5 bases and J by 4 bases, with 14 bases between the two germline ends. Germline V gene sequence: CDR1 MNHEY, CDR2 SVGAGI. The CDR3 length is 14 residues. The CDR3 loop is CASSRQDALYGYTF. The CDR3 nucleotides are TGTGCCAGCAGTAGACAGGATGCCCTCTATGGCTACACCTTC.

The chain uses TRBV6-5 and TRBJ1-5, with a weak D call TRBD1 (5 bases). The germline CDR1 and CDR2 sequences are MNHEY and SVGAGI. The CDR3 consists of 13 residues. Trimming removed 11 bases from V and 4 bases from J, with 15 bases in between. The CDR3 nucleotides read TGTGCCTCTGACGGGGGGAAAAATCAGCCCCAGCATTTT. This codes for CASDGGKNQPQHF.

The J gene is TRBJ1-2, the V gene TRBV5-1; perhaps TRBD1 as D (6 bases). Trimming left V 1 base short and J 4 bases short, with 14 bases between. The CDR3 is 15 residues long. Per germline, CDR1 SGHRS and CDR2 YFSETQ. The CDR3 here is CASSLTTGGPYGYTF. In nucleotides, the CDR3 is TGCGCCAGCAGCTTGACGACAGGAGGCCCCTATGGCTACACCTTC.

The chain combines TRBV4-1 with TRBJ1-1; D is uncertain. V was shortened by 1 base and J by 5 bases, with 5 bases between the two germline ends. Looked up from germline, CDR1 is MGHRA and CDR2 is YSYEKL. This CDR3 comprises 12 residues. The CDR3 coding sequence is TGCGCCAGCAGCCAAGGGAGAACTGAAGCTTTCTTT. It encodes CASSQGRTEAFF.

The V and J genes are TRBV10-1 and TRBJ1-1, with D perhaps TRBD1 (6 bases). Trimming removed 2 bases from V and 6 bases from J, with 19 bases in between. Germline V gives CDR1 WNHNN, CDR2 SYGVQD (reference sequence). This CDR3 is 16 amino acids long. This CDR3 is CASSEGRGKRDAEAFF. The CDR3 bases are TGCGCCAGCAGTGAGGGCAGGGGAAAGAGGGACGCTGAAGCTTTCTTT.

The genes are TRBV7-9 and TRBJ1-5; 8 nucleotides match TRBD1. With V trimmed by 4 bases and J by 14 bases, 10 bases remained unmatched. The CDR3 is made up of 13 amino acids. The germline V gene encodes CDR1 SEHNR and CDR2 FQNEAQ (reference sequence). Here the CDR3 DNA reads TGTGCCAGCAGCTCCCCCTCGTCGGACAGGGAGCATTTT. The encoded protein is CASSSPSSDREHF.

The V gene is TRBV10-3, the J gene TRBJ2-3, with D tentatively TRBD1 (6 bases). Trimming removed 3 bases at V and 0 bases at J, with 7 bases between. The CDR3 runs 14 residues. Germline V gene data show CDR1 as ENHRY and CDR2 as SYGVKD. CDR3 amino acids: CAISEGGSTDTQYF. CDR3 nucleotides: TGTGCCATCAGTGAAGGGGGTAGCACAGATACGCAGTATTTT.

This chain links TRBV2 with TRBJ1-2; tentatively, D is TRBD1 (5 bases). Germline CDR1 reads SNHLY; CDR2 reads FYNNEI. Trimming left V 11 bases short and J 4 bases short, with 14 bases between. There are 12 residues in the CDR3. CDR3 loop: CAGGLTPYGYTF. The CDR3, as DNA: TGTGCCGGGGGACTGACGCCCTATGGCTACACCTTC.

The V and J genes are TRBV7-9 and TRBJ1-1; D is possibly TRBD1 (6 bases). Germline lookup yields CDR1 SEHNR and CDR2 FQNEAQ (reference sequence). The CDR3 is 14 residues long. The V gene lost 5 bases and the J gene lost 3 bases, with 13 bases spanning the gap. This CDR3 is CASSVWGRDTEAFF. In nucleotides, the CDR3 is TGTGCCAGCAGCGTGTGGGGGCGGGACACTGAAGCTTTCTTT.

This chain uses TRBV7-9 with TRBJ2-7; 7 bases align to TRBD2. V shed 5 bases and J 5 bases; nucleotides not matched to a gene: 6. Per germline, CDR1 SEHNR and CDR2 FQNEAQ (reference sequence). This CDR3 region has 13 residues. As DNA, the CDR3 is TGTGCCAGCAGCCCAAGGACTAGTAACGAGCAGTACTTC. Translated: CASSPRTSNEQYF.

Written as DNA, the CDR3 is TGCGCCAGCAGCCAAGCGAGTACCTATAATTCACCCCTCCACTTT. Its translation: CASSQASTYNSPLHF. This chain connects TRBV4-1 to TRBJ1-6; D remains unclear. Per germline, CDR1 MGHRA and CDR2 YSYEKL. CDR3 length equals 15 residues. The V end was cut by 1 base, the J end by 2 bases, with 6 bases between.

The chain joins TRBV3-1 (or the pseudogene TRBV3-2) to TRBJ1-6, with TRBD1 matching over 10 bases. With 1 base clipped from V and 6 bases from J, the junction kept 0 bases outside the gene matches. Germline CDR1 is LGHDT and CDR2 is YNNKEL (reference sequence). The CDR3 extends over 15 amino acids. Here the CDR3 DNA reads TGTGCCAGCAGCCAAGGGGACAGGGGTAATTCACCCCTCCACTTT. Translated: CASSQGDRGNSPLHF.

The count of this clone is one. J is TRBJ1-3 and V is TRBV5-1; D is unresolved. Between the trimmed V and J ends, which lost 5 bases and 0 bases, there was a span of 9 bases. CDR3 size: 14 residues. Germline CDR1 SGHRS, CDR2 YFSETQ. CDR3 protein: CASSLGSSGNTIYF. The CDR3 bases are TGCGCCAGCAGTCTAGGGAGCTCTGGAAACACCATATATTTT.

This sequence joins TRBV2 and TRBJ2-1; TRBD1 aligns across 8 bases. Germline V gene sequence: CDR1 SNHLY, CDR2 FYNNEI. V was pared by 4 bases and J by 6 bases, with 8 bases of the junction left unmatched. The length of the CDR3 is 15 residues. The chain's CDR3 is CASSAWNRGVNEQFF. The CDR3 DNA reads as TGTGCCAGCAGTGCATGGAACAGGGGGGTCAATGAGCAGTTCTTC.

V usage is TRBV18 and J usage is TRBJ2-2, with 7 positions matching TRBD2. Germline CDR1 and CDR2: KGHSH and LQKENI. CDR3 length: 15 residues. V gave up 3 bases and J gave up 1 base; unmatched junction bases: 2. The CDR3 spells CASSPREENTGELFF. CDR3 sequence (DNA): TGTGCCAGCTCACCTCGGGAGGAGAACACCGGGGAGCTGTTTTTT.

The gene calls are TRBV2 and TRBJ2-7; possible D gene TRBD2, 6 bases. V was pared by 5 bases and J by 6 bases, with 23 bases between. The CDR3 runs 16 residues. CDR1 SNHLY and CDR2 FYNNEI come from the germline V gene. CDR3 amino acids: CASSYNGGTYPSEQYF. The CDR3 DNA sequence: TGTGCCAGCAGTTATAACGGCGGGACTTATCCCTCCGAGCAGTACTTC.

This chain links TRBV19 with TRBJ1-4; no clear D gene. Germline V gives CDR1 LNHDA, CDR2 SQIVND (reference sequence). V gave up 1 base and J gave up 8 bases, with 11 bases separating them. The CDR3 sequence is 14 residues long. CDR3 bases: TGTGCCAGTAGTATAGGCCCCACGGGGGAAAAACTGTTTTTT. It encodes CASSIGPTGEKLFF. Full variable domain (rest looked up from reference TRBV19 and TRBJ1-4): DGGITQSPKYLFRKEGQNVTLSCEQNLNHDAMYWYRQDPGQGLRLIYYSQIVNDFQKGDIAEGYSVSREKKESFPLTVTSAQKNPTAFYLCASSIGPTGEKLFFGSGTQLSVL.

V gene TRBV6-5 combines with J gene TRBJ1-4; D is unresolved. V was shortened by 0 bases and J by 6 bases, with 8 bases between the two germline ends. The CDR3 extends over 14 amino acids. The V gene's germline CDR1 is MNHEY and CDR2 SVGAGI. CDR3 nucleotide sequence: TGTGCCAGCAGTTACTCCGGGGTGCATGAAAAACTGTTTTTT. Amino acid sequence: CASSYSGVHEKLFF.

The chain recombines TRBV2 with TRBJ2-7; 11 bases are shared with TRBD2. Per the germline V gene, CDR1 is SNHLY and CDR2 is FYNNEI. Trimming removed 7 bases from V and 5 bases from J; junction bases left unmatched: 10. This CDR3 comprises 15 residues. DNA for the CDR3: TGTGCCAGCAAGATAGCGGGAGGGCCTGTAGACGAGCAGTACTTC. As protein: CASKIAGGPVDEQYF. The whole variable domain, remainder taken from reference TRBV2 and TRBJ2-7, is EPEVTQTPSHQVTQMGQEVILRCVPISNHLYFYWYRQILGQKVEFLVSFYNNEISEKSEIFDDQFSVERPDGSNFTLKIRSTKLEDSAMYFCASKIAGGPVDEQYFGPGTRLTVT.

J is TRBJ2-7 and V is TRBV28; TRBD2 matches at 7 bases. This CDR3 has 15 residues. CDR1 is MDHEN, CDR2 SYDVKM, per germline. Trimming took 6 bases from V and 0 from J; bases not matched to a gene: 8. CDR3 nucleotides: TGTGCCAGCAGACGGCCTCGGGGGGTCTCCTACGAGCAGTACTTC. Translating gives CASRRPRGVSYEQYF.

The rearrangement links TRBV19 to TRBJ1-5; perhaps TRBD1 as D (5 bases). Germline values: CDR1 LNHDA, CDR2 SQIVND (reference sequence). Trimming pared 0 bases from V and 6 bases from J, leaving 12 bases between. The CDR3 is 15 residues long. The CDR3 DNA sequence: TGTGCCAGTAGTATAGATTCGGGGGTTAGTCAGCCCCAGCATTTT. Amino acid sequence: CASSIDSGVSQPQHF.

This chain joins TRBV6-6 and TRBJ2-7; 8 positions agree with TRBD2. The V and J ends lost 5 bases and 0 bases, in that order; junction bases with no gene match: 6. The CDR3 contains 15 residues. CDR1 and CDR2 (germline): MNHNY, SVGAGI (reference sequence). CDR3 in amino acids: CASSPGGSSSYEQYF. The CDR3 DNA follows: TGTGCCAGCAGTCCGGGGGGGTCTAGCTCCTACGAGCAGTACTTC.

The V gene is TRBV19, the J gene TRBJ1-4; weak D call: TRBD1 (6 bases). Germline-derived CDR1 and CDR2 are LNHDA and SQIVND (reference sequence). The CDR3 is 17 residues long. V lost 4 bases, J lost 2 bases, and 17 bases lay in between. CDR3 DNA: TGTGCCAGTAGTAGGACAGTTTCCTCAAGGACTAATGAAAAACTGTTTTTT. Amino acid sequence: CASSRTVSSRTNEKLFF.

This chain connects TRBV11-2 to TRBJ1-2; D not resolved. The CDR3 has 13 amino acids. Germline V gives CDR1 SGHAT, CDR2 FQNNGV. V lost 5 bases, J lost 0 bases, and 7 bases lay in between. CDR3 DNA sequence: TGTGCCAGCAGCACCGAGACTAACTATGGCTACACCTTC. It translates to CASSTETNYGYTF.

The rearrangement joins TRBV29-1 to TRBJ1-1; 7 nucleotides match TRBD1. The germline V gene has CDR1 SQVTM and CDR2 ANQGSEA. The junction had 11 bases not matched to a gene; V was cut back by 7 bases and J by 0 bases. The CDR3 loop spans 15 amino acids. For the CDR3, the DNA is TGCAGCGGACGGGGGGGGACAGCCATGAACACTGAAGCTTTCTTT. As protein: CSGRGGTAMNTEAFF. Variable domain in full (rest from reference TRBV29-1 and TRBJ1-1): SAVISQKPSRDICQRGTSLTIQCQVDSQVTMMFWYRQQPGQSLTLIATANQGSEATYESGFVIDKFPISRPNLTFSTLTVSNMSPEDSSIYLCSGRGGTAMNTEAFFGQGTRLTVV.

V is TRBV6-5 and J is TRBJ1-1; 9 bases agree with TRBD1. Germline-derived CDR1 and CDR2 are MNHEY and SVGAGI. The V segment lost 8 bases and the J segment 4 bases; nucleotides outside the gene matches: 11. The CDR3 totals 15 residues. DNA of the CDR3: TGTGCCAGCGGAACAGGGGGCCGTTTATCCACTGAAGCTTTCTTT. Amino acids: CASGTGGRLSTEAFF.

The rearrangement uses TRBV7-8 and TRBJ1-3; 9 nucleotides align to TRBD1. The CDR3 sequence is 15 residues long. Germline loops: CDR1 SGHVS, CDR2 FQNEAQ. With 5 bases clipped from V and 2 bases from J, the junction kept 4 bases outside the gene matches. CDR3 sequence reads: CASSLGQGTGNTIYF. For the CDR3, the DNA is TGTGCCAGCAGCCTGGGACAGGGCACTGGAAACACCATATATTTT.

The J gene is TRBJ1-1, the V gene TRBV5-1, with a possible D match to TRBD1 (6 bases). Trimming took off 0 bases at V and 2 bases at J, with 8 bases between the two ends. CDR1 is SGHRS, CDR2 YFSETQ, per germline. The CDR3 has 14 amino acids. CDR3: CASSLDRANTEAFF. The CDR3 DNA sequence: TGCGCCAGCAGCTTGGACAGGGCCAACACTGAAGCTTTCTTT.

The rearrangement links TRBV4-1 to TRBJ1-2, with 11 bases fitting TRBD1. The CDR3 is 15 residues long. Germline values: CDR1 MGHRA, CDR2 YSYEKL. V was pared by 4 bases and J by 2 bases, with 3 bases of the junction left unmatched. This CDR3 reads CASSPGQGANYGYTF. CDR3 DNA: TGCGCCAGCAGCCCAGGACAGGGGGCAAACTATGGCTACACCTTC.